Listed here are 28 T cell receptor beta chains from one sample, sequenced in a study of T cell repertoires in cytomegalovirus infection. TCRdb independently ran MiXCR on the reads; one entry per CDR3 protein. The table includes 250,000 to 300,000 distinct CDR3 sequences, 9.1% detected once. The specimen was PBMCs. The receptors originated from a human donor in good health (CMV status not recorded). Some clones in this sample may be carry-over from other donors' samples.

This clonotype was seen many times. The gene calls are TRBV20-1 and TRBJ2-5; TRBD2 matches 8 bases. V shed 6 bases, J shed 4 bases, and the junction held 7 bases outside the gene matches. This CDR3 is 13 amino acids long. CDR1 and CDR2 (germline): DFQATT, SNEGSKA (reference sequence). The CDR3 spells CSAKYGGVETQYF. As DNA, the CDR3 is TGCAGTGCGAAATACGGGGGGGTAGAGACCCAGTACTTC.

This clonotype was counted at least ten times. The chain employs TRBV7-2 and TRBJ1-6; the D is unclear. This CDR3 contains 15 residues. In germline, CDR1 is SGHTA, CDR2 FQGNSA. Trimming removed 1 base at V and 14 bases at J, with 18 bases between. DNA for the CDR3: TGTGCCAGCAGCTTAGTGCTGCGGCCGACCATCACCCTCCACTTT. This gives the protein CASSLVLRPTITLHF.

The sample holds many counts of this clonotype. The chain uses TRBV7-2 and TRBJ2-5, with TRBD2 matching over 9 bases. The CDR3 is made up of 15 amino acids. Germline CDR1 reads SGHTA; CDR2 reads FQGNSA. Trimming removed 0 bases from V and 7 bases from J; junction bases left unmatched: 6. In nucleotides, the CDR3 is TGTGCCAGCAGCTTAGCCGGGACTAGCTCAAGGACCCAGTACTTC. This codes for CASSLAGTSSRTQYF.

This clonotype was counted ten times or more. The chain joins TRBV11-2 to TRBJ2-7; D uncertain. Germline CDR1 is SGHAT and CDR2 is FQNNGV. The V end lost 0 bases, the J end lost 1 base, and 4 bases lay between the germline ends. The CDR3 has 13 residues. The CDR3 bases are TGTGCCAGCAGCTTAGATCGATCCTACGAGCAGTACTTC. It specifies CASSLDRSYEQYF.

This clonotype has a handful of counts. This chain links TRBV7-2 with TRBJ1-4, with D possibly matching TRBD1 (5 bases). The CDR3 extends over 14 amino acids. Trimming shortened V by 5 bases and J by 5 bases, and 12 bases separated the two germline ends. CDR1 and CDR2 (germline): SGHTA, FQGNSA. The DNA for the CDR3 is TGTGCCAGCAGCCGCGGGGGGACCAATGAAAAACTGTTTTTT. It codes for CASSRGGTNEKLFF.

The chain links TRBV19 to TRBJ1-1; D possibly corresponds to TRBD1 (5 bases). This CDR3 contains 12 residues. Germline V gene lookup returns CDR1 LNHDA and CDR2 SQIVND (reference sequence). Trimming removed 7 bases from V and 8 bases from J, with 14 bases in between. CDR3: CASNVRAEEAFF. The CDR3 nucleotides read TGTGCCAGTAATGTCAGGGCCGAGGAAGCTTTCTTT.

The chain is built from TRBV25-1 and TRBJ2-6, with no clear D. Trimming removed 7 bases from V and 0 bases from J, with 4 bases in between. This CDR3 is 13 amino acids long. Germline CDR1 reads MGHDK; CDR2 reads SYGVNS. Here the CDR3 reads CASTSSGANVLTF. Here the CDR3 DNA reads TGTGCCAGCACGAGCTCTGGGGCCAACGTCCTGACTTTC.

This clonotype has more than one count but fewer than ten. V gene TRBV12-3 or TRBV12-4 combines with J gene TRBJ1-5; no reliable D call. V lost 5 bases to trimming and J lost 1 base, with 6 bases between them. The length of the CDR3 is 13 residues. This CDR3 reads CASSVDSNQPQHF. CDR3 nucleotides: TGTGCCAGCAGTGTAGACAGCAATCAGCCCCAGCATTTT.

V and J are TRBV28 and TRBJ2-1; 9 bases align to TRBD2. The CDR3 has 14 amino acids. V lost 10 bases, J lost 4 bases, and 8 bases stayed unmatched. Germline V gives CDR1 MDHEN, CDR2 SYDVKM. CDR3 region: CAILGLAGYNEQFF. Here the CDR3 DNA reads TGTGCCATACTGGGGCTAGCGGGGTACAATGAGCAGTTCTTC.

This clonotype turned up a few times. CDR3 in DNA: TGTGCCAGTAGTTCCCGGGCTAATGAAAAACTGTTTTTT. It yields the protein CASSSRANEKLFF. The V and J genes are TRBV19 and TRBJ1-4; no definite D call. Germline V CDR1 and CDR2: LNHDA, SQIVND (reference sequence). The CDR3 contains 13 residues. V lost 5 bases, J lost 3 bases, and 7 bases lay in between.

This clonotype was seen at least ten times. The chain joins TRBV7-9 to TRBJ1-1, with a tentative D call TRBD1 (5 bases). CDR3 length: 13 amino acids. CDR1 and CDR2 (germline): SEHNR, FQNEAQ (reference sequence). V was clipped by 8 bases and J by 1 base, with 11 bases between them. DNA for the CDR3: TGTGCCAGCTCCGGGGGGGGGAACACTGAAGCTTTCTTT. The encoded protein is CASSGGGNTEAFF.

This clonotype occurred many times. This chain uses TRBV6-2 or TRBV6-3 with TRBJ2-5; TRBD1 agrees at 7 bases. The germline gives CDR1 MNHEY, CDR2 SVGEGT. The CDR3 has 13 amino acids. The junction had 6 bases not matched to a gene; V was cut back by 6 bases and J by 5 bases. CDR3 bases: TGTGCCAGCAGGAGACAGGGCTGGGAGACCCAGTACTTC. It translates to CASRRQGWETQYF.

This clonotype was counted ten times or more. The J gene is TRBJ1-5, the V gene TRBV29-1; 9 bases are a match to TRBD1. The germline V gene encodes CDR1 SQVTM and CDR2 ANQGSEA. CDR3 length: 13 amino acids. J gave up 0 bases and V 6 bases, and 0 bases lay outside the gene matches. CDR3 in amino acids: CSVTGGSNQPQHF. Here the CDR3 DNA reads TGCAGCGTGACAGGGGGTAGCAATCAGCCCCAGCATTTT. Based on the CDR3 plus reference TRBV29-1 and TRBJ1-5, the full variable domain is SAVISQKPSRDICQRGTSLTIQCQVDSQVTMMFWYRQQPGQSLTLIATANQGSEATYESGFVIDKFPISRPNLTFSTLTVSNMSPEDSSIYLCSVTGGSNQPQHFGDGTRLSIL.

This clonotype came up many times. The chain couples TRBV7-2 to TRBJ2-7, with D possibly being TRBD1 or TRBD2 (5 bases each). V lost 1 base and J lost 5, with 15 bases in between. The CDR3 has 15 amino acids. Germline values: CDR1 SGHTA, CDR2 FQGNSA. The CDR3 DNA sequence: TGTGCCAGCAGCTTAGAGGGGAGAGGAGTCCACGAGCAGTACTTC. Translation gives CASSLEGRGVHEQYF.

This clonotype was counted a few times. V is TRBV6-2 or TRBV6-3 and J is TRBJ2-2; a possible D gene is TRBD2 (6 bases). Trimming removed 0 bases from V and 6 bases from J, with 8 bases in between. Germline V lookup: CDR1 MNHEY, CDR2 SVGEGT. The CDR3 is made up of 14 amino acids. CDR3 amino acids: CASSYSGGPGELFF. The CDR3 DNA is TGTGCCAGCAGTTACTCCGGGGGACCCGGGGAGCTGTTTTTT.

This clonotype appeared a few times. The rearrangement links TRBV12-3 or TRBV12-4 to TRBJ2-2; 7 bases are shared with TRBD1. V dropped 6 bases and J dropped 5; count of bases not matched to a gene: 9. The CDR3 runs 15 residues. This chain's CDR3 is CASSPGTAQTGELFF. CDR3 nucleotide sequence: TGTGCCAGCAGCCCTGGGACAGCCCAAACCGGGGAGCTGTTTTTT.

The chain links TRBV6-4 to TRBJ2-2; possible D gene TRBD2, 5 bases. This CDR3 is 15 amino acids long. V lost 4 bases to trimming and J lost 2 bases, with 11 bases between them. Germline lookup yields CDR1 MRHNA and CDR2 SNTAGT. This chain's CDR3 is CASSAEGLNTGELFF. CDR3 coding DNA: TGTGCCAGCAGTGCCGAGGGCCTCAACACCGGGGAGCTGTTTTTT.

In its sample, this clonotype was seen many times. The V gene is TRBV7-6, the J gene TRBJ2-7, with 9 bases aligning to TRBD2. The CDR3 runs 14 residues. Germline loops: CDR1 SGHVS, CDR2 FNYEAQ. Trimming removed 6 bases from V and 1 base from J; junction bases left unmatched: 4. The CDR3 DNA reads as TGTGCCAGCAGTCCGACTAGCGGATCCTACGAGCAGTACTTC. Its protein is CASSPTSGSYEQYF.

This clonotype was found a few times. This sequence joins TRBV5-1 and TRBJ1-4; D call uncertain. Germline V gene data show CDR1 as SGHRS and CDR2 as YFSETQ. Deletions cut 0 bases from V and 6 bases from J, with 6 bases between. The CDR3 covers 13 residues. For the CDR3, the DNA is TGCGCCAGCAGCTTGGACAGCGATGAAAAACTGTTTTTT. As protein: CASSLDSDEKLFF.

This clonotype was counted ten times or more. The chain recombines TRBV7-2 with TRBJ2-4; 10 nucleotides line up with TRBD2. This CDR3 has 13 residues. Germline V gene lookup returns CDR1 SGHTA and CDR2 FQGNSA. With V trimmed by 5 bases and J by 10 bases, 5 bases remained unmatched. Here the CDR3 reads CASSEASGGIQYF. The DNA for the CDR3 is TGTGCCAGCAGCGAAGCTAGCGGGGGTATTCAGTACTTC.

The sample holds a few counts of this clonotype. The chain links TRBV5-6 to TRBJ1-1, with D possibly being TRBD1 (5 bases). V dropped 4 bases and J dropped 5 bases, with 15 bases sitting between them. The CDR3 extends over 14 amino acids. CDR1 is SGHDT, CDR2 YYEEEE, per germline. CDR3 nucleotides: TGTGCCAGCAGCCCCCGGGGGGGTTGGACTGAAGCTTTCTTT. As protein: CASSPRGGWTEAFF.

The V gene is TRBV6-2 or TRBV6-3, the J gene TRBJ2-1, with TRBD1 identical over 9 bases. With 0 bases clipped from V and 2 bases from J, the junction kept 14 bases outside the gene matches. Germline lookup yields CDR1 MNHEY and CDR2 SVGEGT. There are 20 residues in the CDR3. This CDR3 reads CASSYSIIPPGQGAYNEQFF. Here the CDR3 DNA reads TGTGCCAGCAGTTACTCGATAATTCCCCCGGGACAGGGTGCCTACAATGAGCAGTTCTTC.

This clonotype was observed at least ten times. The V call is TRBV7-2, the J call TRBJ2-7, with a possible D match to TRBD1 (6 bases). The ends were cut back, 2 bases at V and 3 bases at J, with 11 bases in the middle. The CDR3 extends over 14 amino acids. CDR1 SGHTA and CDR2 FQGNSA come from the germline V gene. The CDR3 DNA follows: TGTGCCAGCAGCTTAAGTCAGGGGTTCTACGAGCAGTACTTC. It codes for CASSLSQGFYEQYF.

This clonotype was detected many times. CDR3 nucleotides: TGTGCCAGCAGCTTAGTGGGCCTCATGGGTGGCTACACCTTC. Its protein is CASSLVGLMGGYTF. This chain joins TRBV7-9 and TRBJ1-2; D ambiguous. With 1 base removed from V and 7 bases from J, the gap between germline ends came to 13 bases. The CDR3 has 14 residues. Germline CDR1 SEHNR, CDR2 FQNEAQ (reference sequence).

Many counts were recorded for this clonotype. This chain uses TRBV7-2 with TRBJ2-1; 11 positions agree with TRBD2. V gave up 5 bases and J gave up 2 bases; unmatched junction bases: 2. This CDR3 region has 15 residues. In germline, CDR1 is SGHTA, CDR2 FQGNSA. The CDR3 nucleotides read TGTGCCAGCAGCCGTAGCGGGGGGGCCTACAATGAGCAGTTCTTC. Translation: CASSRSGGAYNEQFF.

The chain joins TRBV6-2 or TRBV6-3 to TRBJ1-6; D may be TRBD1 (6 bases). Trimming shortened V by 2 bases and J by 10 bases, and 15 bases separated the two germline ends. CDR1 MNHEY and CDR2 SVGEGT come from the germline V gene. The CDR3 covers 15 residues. CDR3 coding DNA: TGTGCCAGCAGTTACCGACGGCGGGGGCCCTCACCCCTCCACTTT. It encodes CASSYRRRGPSPLHF.

This clonotype has a handful of counts. This rearrangement joins TRBV18 to TRBJ2-7; D gene uncertain. From germline, CDR1 is KGHSH and CDR2 LQKENI. CDR3 size: 15 residues. V lost 1 base to trimming and J lost 7 bases, with 17 bases between them. The CDR3 nucleotides read TGTGCCAGCTCACCACTTGGGCGAGTGCTTAGGGAGCAGTACTTC. This encodes CASSPLGRVLREQYF.

In this sample, this clonotype turned up a few times. CDR3 residues: CASSEGLAGEFKETQYF. DNA of the CDR3: TGTGCCAGCAGCGAAGGACTAGCGGGAGAATTTAAGGAGACCCAGTACTTC. The J gene is TRBJ2-5, the V gene TRBV7-9; 13 bases are shared with TRBD2. The V gene end was trimmed by 5 bases and the J gene end by 5 bases; junction bases not matched to a gene: 11. Germline loops: CDR1 SEHNR, CDR2 FQNEAQ (reference sequence). The CDR3 totals 17 residues.